Sequencing of this TCR beta chain was carried out in a study of blood T cells in healthy people across ages. Overall study findings and caveats: Observed TCR beta diversity showed a strong correlation with the percentage of naive T cells as measured by flow cytometry. Changes in expanded clonotypes were possibly confounded, as the CMV status of donors was unknown.

Primed by a sample-barcoded 5' primer and a J-beta primer mix, a second PCR proceeded for about 6 to 11 cycles. Carrying 12 random nucleotides, a template-switch adaptor labeled each individual cDNA molecule. From the 5' RACE reads, TCRdb called clonotypes with MiXCR, one entry per CDR3 protein. Of about 680,000 distinct CDR3 sequences in the sample, more than 40% are singletons; the top ten hold about a third. The CDR3 is 15 residues long. V gave up 5 bases and J gave up 4 bases; unmatched junction bases: 7. Germline CDR1 reads SGHVS; CDR2 reads FNYEAQ. At least 6 micrograms of total RNA were extracted per sample. In the case of this clonotype: Its antigen is unidentified.

The V and J genes are TRBV7-6 and TRBJ2-3, with TRBD1 matching 9 bases. The TCR sequence derives from a woman between 55 and 75 years old in good health. The specimen was blood. This CDR3 reads CASSAYRGQADTQYF. Written as DNA, the CDR3 is TGTGCCAGCAGCGCATACAGGGGGCAGGCAGATACGCAGTATTTT.